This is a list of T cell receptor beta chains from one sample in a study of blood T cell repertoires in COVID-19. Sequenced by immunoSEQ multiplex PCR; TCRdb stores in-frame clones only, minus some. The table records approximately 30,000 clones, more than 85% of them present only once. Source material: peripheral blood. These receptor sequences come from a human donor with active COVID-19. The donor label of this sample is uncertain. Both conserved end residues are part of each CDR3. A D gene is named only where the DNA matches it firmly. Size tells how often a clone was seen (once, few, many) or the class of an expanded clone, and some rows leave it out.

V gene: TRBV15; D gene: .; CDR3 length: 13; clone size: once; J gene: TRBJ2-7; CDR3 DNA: TGTGCCACCAGCAGAGATAATATCTACGAGCAGTACTTC; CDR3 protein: CATSRDNIYEQYF
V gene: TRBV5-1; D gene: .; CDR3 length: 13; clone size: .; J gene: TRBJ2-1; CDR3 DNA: TGCGCCAGCAGCACCCCCCCGAGGCCTGAGCAGTTCTTC; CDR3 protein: CASSTPPRPEQFF
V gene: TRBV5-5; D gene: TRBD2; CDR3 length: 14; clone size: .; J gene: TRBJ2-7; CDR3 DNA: TGTGCCAGCAGCGCCTGGGGGGGTCCCTACGAGCAGTACTTC; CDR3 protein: CASSAWGGPYEQYF
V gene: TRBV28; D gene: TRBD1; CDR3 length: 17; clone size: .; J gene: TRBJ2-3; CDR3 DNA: TGTGCCAGCAGTTTTGGACAGGGGAGCGTCTACACAGATACGCAGTATTTT; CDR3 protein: CASSFGQGSVYTDTQYF
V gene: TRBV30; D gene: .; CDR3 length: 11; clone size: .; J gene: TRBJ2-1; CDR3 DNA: TGTGCCTGCAGGGAACCCAATGAGCAGTTCTTC; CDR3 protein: CACREPNEQFF
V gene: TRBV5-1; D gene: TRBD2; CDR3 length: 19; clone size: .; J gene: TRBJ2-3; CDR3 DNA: TGCGCCAGCAGCTCCCCTAGCGGGAGGGCCGGGGGGGCCACAGATACGCAGTATTTT; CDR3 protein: CASSSPSGRAGGATDTQYF
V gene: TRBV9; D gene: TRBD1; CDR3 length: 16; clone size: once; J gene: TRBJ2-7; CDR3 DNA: TGTGCCAGCAGCGCGGGACAGGGGGCCGGGAGCTACGAGCAGTACTTC; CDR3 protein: CASSAGQGAGSYEQYF
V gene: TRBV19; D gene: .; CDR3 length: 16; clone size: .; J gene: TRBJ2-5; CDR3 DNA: TGTGCCAGTAGTATAGTCGGGCTCGGGGGAGCGGAGACCCAGTACTTC; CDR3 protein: CASSIVGLGGAETQYF
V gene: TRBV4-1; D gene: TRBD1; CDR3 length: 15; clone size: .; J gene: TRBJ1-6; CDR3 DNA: TGCGCCAGCAGCCTCCGAGGACAGGGGCTTTCACCCCTCCACTTT; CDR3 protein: CASSLRGQGLSPLHF
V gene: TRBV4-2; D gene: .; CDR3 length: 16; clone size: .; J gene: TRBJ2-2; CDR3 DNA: TGTGCCAGCAGCCAAGATCACCTACTGAACACCGGGGAGCTGTTTTTT; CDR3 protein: CASSQDHLLNTGELFF
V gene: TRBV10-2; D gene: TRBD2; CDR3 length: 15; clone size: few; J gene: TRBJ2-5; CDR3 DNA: TGCGCCAGCAGTGAGGAGCGGGGGGTCGGAAGGACCCAGTACTTC; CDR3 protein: CASSEERGVGRTQYF
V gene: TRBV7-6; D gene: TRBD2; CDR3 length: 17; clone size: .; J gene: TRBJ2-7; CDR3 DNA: TGTGCCAGCAGACTAGCGTTCCGGGCTCCTCTCCAATACGAGCAGTACTTC; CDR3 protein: CASRLAFRAPLQYEQYF
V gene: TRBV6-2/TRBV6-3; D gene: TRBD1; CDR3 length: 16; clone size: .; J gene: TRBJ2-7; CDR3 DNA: TGTGCCAGCAGTTATGATATTGGACAGGTGACCTACGAGCAGTACTTC; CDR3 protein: CASSYDIGQVTYEQYF
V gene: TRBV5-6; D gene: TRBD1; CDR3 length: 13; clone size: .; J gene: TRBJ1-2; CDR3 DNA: TGTGCCAGCAGCTTGGTGGCAGGGGGTGGCTACACCTTC; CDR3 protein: CASSLVAGGGYTF
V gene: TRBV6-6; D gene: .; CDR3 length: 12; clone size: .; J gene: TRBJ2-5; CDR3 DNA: TGTGCCAGCACCCCGGGGCAAGAGACCCAGTACTTC; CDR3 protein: CASTPGQETQYF